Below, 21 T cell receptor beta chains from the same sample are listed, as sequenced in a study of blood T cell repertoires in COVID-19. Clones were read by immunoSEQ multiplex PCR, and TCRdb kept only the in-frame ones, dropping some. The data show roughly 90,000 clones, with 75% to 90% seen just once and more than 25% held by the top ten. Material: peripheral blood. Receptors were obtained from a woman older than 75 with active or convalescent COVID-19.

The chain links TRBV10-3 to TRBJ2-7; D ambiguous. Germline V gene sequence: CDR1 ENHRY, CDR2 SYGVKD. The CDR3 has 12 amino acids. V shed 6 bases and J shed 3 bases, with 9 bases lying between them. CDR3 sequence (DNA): TGTGCCATCAGCCATGACAACTACGAGCAGTACTTC. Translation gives CAISHDNYEQYF.

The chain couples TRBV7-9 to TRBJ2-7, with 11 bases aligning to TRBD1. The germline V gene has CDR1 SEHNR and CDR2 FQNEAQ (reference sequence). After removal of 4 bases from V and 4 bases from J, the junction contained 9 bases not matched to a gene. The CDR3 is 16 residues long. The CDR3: CASSSGQGGRIYEQYF. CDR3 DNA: TGTGCCAGCAGCTCGGGACAGGGGGGCAGGATATACGAGCAGTACTTC.

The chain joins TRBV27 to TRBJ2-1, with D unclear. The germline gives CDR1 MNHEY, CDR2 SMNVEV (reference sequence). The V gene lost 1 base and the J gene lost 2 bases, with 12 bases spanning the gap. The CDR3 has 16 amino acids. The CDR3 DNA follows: TGTGCCAGCAGTTTATTCGGCAGGCACCCCTACAATGAGCAGTTCTTC. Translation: CASSLFGRHPYNEQFF.

CDR3 residues: CSVEGDRFSNYGYTF. The CDR3 DNA follows: TGCAGCGTTGAAGGAGACAGATTCTCTAACTATGGCTACACCTTC. This chain joins TRBV29-1 and TRBJ1-2; D might be TRBD1 (5 bases). CDR1 and CDR2 (germline): SQVTM, ANQGSEA. Trimming stripped 1 base from V and 0 bases from J, with 12 bases between. The CDR3 length is 15 residues.

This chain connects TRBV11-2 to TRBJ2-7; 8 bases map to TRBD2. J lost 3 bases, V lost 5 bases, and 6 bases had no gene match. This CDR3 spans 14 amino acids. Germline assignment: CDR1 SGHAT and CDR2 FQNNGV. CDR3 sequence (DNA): TGTGCCAGCAGCGAACTAGCGGTTCGCTACGAGCAGTACTTC. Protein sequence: CASSELAVRYEQYF.

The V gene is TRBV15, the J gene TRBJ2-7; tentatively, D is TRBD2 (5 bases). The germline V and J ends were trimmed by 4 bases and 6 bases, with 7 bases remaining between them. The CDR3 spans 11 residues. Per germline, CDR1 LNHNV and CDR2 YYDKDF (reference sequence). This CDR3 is CATSTGGEQYF. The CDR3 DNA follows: TGTGCCACCAGCACCGGAGGCGAGCAGTACTTC. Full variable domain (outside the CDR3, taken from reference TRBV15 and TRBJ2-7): DAMVIQNPRYQVTQFGKPVTLSCSQTLNHNVMYWYQQKSSQAPKLLFHYYDKDFNNEADTPDNFQSRRPNTSFCFLDIRSPGLGDTAMYLCATSTGGEQYFGPGTRLTVT.

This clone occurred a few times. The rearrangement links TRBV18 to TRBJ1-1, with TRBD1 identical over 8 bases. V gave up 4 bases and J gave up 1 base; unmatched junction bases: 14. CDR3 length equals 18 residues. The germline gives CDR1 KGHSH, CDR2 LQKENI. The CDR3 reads CASSLIDRGGSSNTEAFF. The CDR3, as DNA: TGTGCCAGCTCACTCATCGACAGGGGAGGCTCCTCGAACACTGAAGCTTTCTTT.

The CDR3 DNA is TGTGCCAGCAGCTTTAGGGGGGGGCAAGAGACCCAGTACTTC. Protein: CASSFRGGQETQYF. V gene TRBV5-4 combines with J gene TRBJ2-5; D is possibly TRBD2 (7 bases). Germline V gene sequence: CDR1 SGHNT, CDR2 YYREEE (reference sequence). The CDR3 covers 14 residues. Trimming cost V 2 bases and J 2 bases, with 10 bases left between them.

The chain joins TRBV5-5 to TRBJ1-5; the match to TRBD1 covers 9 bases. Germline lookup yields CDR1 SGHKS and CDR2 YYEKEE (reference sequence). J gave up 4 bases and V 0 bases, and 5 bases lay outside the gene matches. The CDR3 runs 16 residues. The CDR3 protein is CASSLESGQGNQPQHF. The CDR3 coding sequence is TGTGCCAGCAGCTTGGAGTCAGGACAGGGGAATCAGCCCCAGCATTTT.

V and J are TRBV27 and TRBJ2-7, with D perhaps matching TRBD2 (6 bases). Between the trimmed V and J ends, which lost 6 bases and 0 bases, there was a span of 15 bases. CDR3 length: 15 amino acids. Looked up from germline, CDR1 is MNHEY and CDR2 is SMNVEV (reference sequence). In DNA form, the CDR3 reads TGTGCCAGCAGCAATTGGGCGGGGAGCTCCTACGAGCAGTACTTC. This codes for CASSNWAGSSYEQYF.

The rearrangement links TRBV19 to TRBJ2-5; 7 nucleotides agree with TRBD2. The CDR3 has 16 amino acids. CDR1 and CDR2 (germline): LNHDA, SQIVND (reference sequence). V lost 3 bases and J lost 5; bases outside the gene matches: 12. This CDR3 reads CASSIGSSGLWETQYF. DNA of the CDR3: TGTGCCAGTAGTATTGGAAGTAGCGGGCTGTGGGAGACCCAGTACTTC.

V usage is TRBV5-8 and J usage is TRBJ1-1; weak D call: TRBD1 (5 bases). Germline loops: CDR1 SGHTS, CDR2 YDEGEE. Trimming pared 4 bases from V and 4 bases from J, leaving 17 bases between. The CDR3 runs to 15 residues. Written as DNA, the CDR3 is TGTGCCAGCAGCCCAATAAGGCGGGGGACCACTGAAGCTTTCTTT. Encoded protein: CASSPIRRGTTEAFF.

CDR3 sequence reads: CAISGTAKNTEAFF. CDR3 sequence (DNA): TGTGCCATCAGTGGAACAGCCAAGAACACTGAAGCTTTCTTT. The chain recombines TRBV10-3 with TRBJ1-1; no definite D call. Germline assignment: CDR1 ENHRY and CDR2 SYGVKD. The CDR3 covers 14 residues. V was pared by 4 bases and J by 1 base, with 10 bases between.

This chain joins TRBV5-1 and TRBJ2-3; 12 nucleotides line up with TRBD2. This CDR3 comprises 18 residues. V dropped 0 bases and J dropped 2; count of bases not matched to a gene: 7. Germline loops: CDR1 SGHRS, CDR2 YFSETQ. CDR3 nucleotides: TGCGCCAGCAGCTTGGCGAGACTAGCGGGAGAGAACACAGATACGCAGTATTTT. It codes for CASSLARLAGENTDTQYF.

CDR3 bases: TGTGCCAGCAGTTACTCCGGACAGGGCGGCTCACCCCTCCACTTT. It is translated as CASSYSGQGGSPLHF. The chain combines TRBV6-6 with TRBJ1-6; TRBD1 matches at 8 bases. Trimming took 0 bases from V and 10 from J; bases not matched to a gene: 5. Germline V CDR1 and CDR2: MNHNY, SVGAGI (reference sequence). The length of the CDR3 is 15 residues.

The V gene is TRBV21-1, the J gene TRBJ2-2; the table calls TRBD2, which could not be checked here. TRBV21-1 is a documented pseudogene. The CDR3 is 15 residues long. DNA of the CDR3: TGTGCCAGCAGCGCCTCGACTAGCGCGACCGGGGAGCTGTTTTTT. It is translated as CASSASTSATGELFF.

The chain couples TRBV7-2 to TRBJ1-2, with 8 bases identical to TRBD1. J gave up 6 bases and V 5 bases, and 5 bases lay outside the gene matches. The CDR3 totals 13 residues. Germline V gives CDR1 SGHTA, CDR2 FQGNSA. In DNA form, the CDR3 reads TGTGCCAGCAGCCCCAGGGGGCGGGATGGCTACACCTTC. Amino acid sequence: CASSPRGRDGYTF.

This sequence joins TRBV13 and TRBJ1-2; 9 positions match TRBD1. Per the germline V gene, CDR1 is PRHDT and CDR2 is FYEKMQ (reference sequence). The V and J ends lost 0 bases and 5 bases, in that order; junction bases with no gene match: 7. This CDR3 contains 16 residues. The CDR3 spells CASSLGDRGPGYGYTF. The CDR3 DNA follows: TGTGCCAGCAGCTTAGGGGACAGGGGCCCTGGGTATGGCTACACCTTC. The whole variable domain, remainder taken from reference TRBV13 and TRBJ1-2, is AAGVIQSPRHLIKEKRETATLKCYPIPRHDTVYWYQQGPGQDPQFLISFYEKMQSDKGSIPDRFSAQQFSDYHSELNMSSLELGDSALYFCASSLGDRGPGYGYTFGSGTRLTVV.

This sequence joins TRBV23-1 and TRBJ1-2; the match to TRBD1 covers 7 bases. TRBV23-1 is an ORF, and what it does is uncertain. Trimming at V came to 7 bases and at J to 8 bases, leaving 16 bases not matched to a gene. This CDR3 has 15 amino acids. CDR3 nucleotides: TGCGCCAGCACAGGGGTTGGTGAGGGGGCAAAGGGCTACACCTTC. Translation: CASTGVGEGAKGYTF.

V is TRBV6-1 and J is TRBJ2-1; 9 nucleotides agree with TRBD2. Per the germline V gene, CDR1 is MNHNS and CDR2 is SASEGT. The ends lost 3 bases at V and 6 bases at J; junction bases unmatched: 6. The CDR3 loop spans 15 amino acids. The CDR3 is CASSDPGLALNEQFF. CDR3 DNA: TGTGCCAGCAGTGATCCGGGACTAGCCCTCAATGAGCAGTTCTTC.

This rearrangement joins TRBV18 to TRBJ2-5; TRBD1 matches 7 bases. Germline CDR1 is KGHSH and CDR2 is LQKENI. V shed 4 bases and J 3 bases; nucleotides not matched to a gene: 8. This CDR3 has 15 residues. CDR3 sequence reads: CASSRSRDRKETQYF. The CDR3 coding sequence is TGTGCCAGCTCACGCTCCCGGGACAGAAAAGAGACCCAGTACTTC.